This T cell receptor (beta chain) derives from a study of OX40 agonist ivuxolimab in advanced cancers. The overall study: A male proportion of 82.7% was recorded, with mean age approximately 60 years and range roughly 23 to 79.

Blood draws occurred at baseline, cycle 4 day 1, and cycle 7 day 1. The CDR3 totals 16 residues. CDR1 KGHSH and CDR2 LQKENI come from the germline V gene. Trimming at V came to 3 bases and at J to 7 bases, leaving 13 bases not matched to a gene. For this clone: No antigen is known for it.

Assay used: immunoSEQ multiplex PCR; TCRdb lists only in-frame clones, some missing. The sample has some 73,000 clones, just under 90% seen once; the top ten hold 0.4% to 0.55%. Findings of the study overall: Low normalized T-cell clonal expansion also characterized some of the nonresponders. Expanded clones tended on average to be more numerous among CD8+ T cells than CD4+.

The sequences come from CD4+ or CD8+ T cells sorted from blood, collected in a trial of the OX40 agonist ivuxolimab. V and J are TRBV18 and TRBJ2-5, with 8 positions matching TRBD1. This TCR derives from an adult with an advanced solid tumor such as melanoma, head and neck, liver or kidney cancer. CDR3 coding DNA: TGTGCCAGCTCACCTATAGGACAGGGCCTGGTGGGGACCCAGTACTTC. Protein sequence: CASSPIGQGLVGTQYF.